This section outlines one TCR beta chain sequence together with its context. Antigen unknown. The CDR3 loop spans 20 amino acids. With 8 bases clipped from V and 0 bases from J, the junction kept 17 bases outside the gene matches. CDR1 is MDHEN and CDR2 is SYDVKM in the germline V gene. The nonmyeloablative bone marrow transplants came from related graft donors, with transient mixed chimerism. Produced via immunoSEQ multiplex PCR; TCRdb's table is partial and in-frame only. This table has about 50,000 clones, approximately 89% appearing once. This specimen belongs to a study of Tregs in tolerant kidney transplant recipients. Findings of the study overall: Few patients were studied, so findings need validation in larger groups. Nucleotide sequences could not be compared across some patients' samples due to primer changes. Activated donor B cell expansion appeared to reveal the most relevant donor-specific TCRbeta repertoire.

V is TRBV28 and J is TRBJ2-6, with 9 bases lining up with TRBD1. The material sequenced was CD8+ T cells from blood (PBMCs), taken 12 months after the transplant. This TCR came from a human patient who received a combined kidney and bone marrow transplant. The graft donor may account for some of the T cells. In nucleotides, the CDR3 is TGTGCCAGCGGCACACCCCCACACACAGGGGGCGCCTCTGGGGCCAACGTCCTGACTTTC. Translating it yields CASGTPPHTGGASGANVLTF.